A selection of T cell receptor beta chains follows, all from one sample in a study of cytomegalovirus exposure and HLA in healthy donors. The table came from immunoSEQ multiplex PCR; TCRdb's copy has only in-frame clones and leaves some out. The sample records more than 95,000 clones, more than 75% being singletons. Material: PBMCs. These TCRs come from a woman aged 55-70 years in good health and CMV-seropositive. Both conserved end residues are part of each CDR3. The D gene is left open where the match is weak. Clone size, where shown, is once, few, many, or a class for clones that have expanded.

TRBV30	.	.	15	TRBJ1-2	CAWSPTSAGRNGYTF	TGTGCCTGGAGTCCTACTTCCGCAGGGAGGAATGGCTACACCTTC
TRBV5-1	.	.	15	TRBJ2-7	CASSHPGLAAYEQYF	TGCGCCAGCAGCCACCCGGGACTCGCCGCCTACGAGCAGTACTTC
TRBV9	.	once	14	TRBJ2-5	CASSVGWAQETQYF	TGTGCCAGCAGCGTAGGGTGGGCTCAAGAGACCCAGTACTTC
TRBV10-3	.	.	13	TRBJ2-1	CAIRQNPNNEQFF	TGTGCCATCAGACAAAACCCAAACAATGAGCAGTTCTTC
TRBV7-9	.	.	14	TRBJ2-7	CASSLGTDSYEQYF	TGTGCCAGCAGCTTAGGGACAGATTCCTACGAGCAGTACTTC
TRBV6-6	TRBD1	.	14	TRBJ2-7	CASSYSTGTYEQYF	TGTGCCAGCAGTTATTCGACAGGGACCTACGAGCAGTACTTC
TRBV27	.	once	13	TRBJ1-2	CASKRGGPDGYTF	TGTGCCAGCAAACGGGGAGGGCCGGATGGCTACACCTTC
TRBV27	.	.	15	TRBJ2-7	CASSLWRFSSYEQYF	TGTGCCAGCAGTTTATGGCGGTTTAGCTCCTACGAGCAGTACTTC
TRBV7-6	.	.	13	TRBJ1-1	CASSQQGQTEAFF	TGTGCCAGCAGTCAACAGGGACAAACTGAAGCTTTCTTT
TRBV5-1	.	.	16	TRBJ1-1	CASSLALARGNTEAFF	TGCGCCAGCAGCTTGGCGTTGGCCCGGGGGAACACTGAAGCTTTCTTT
TRBV5-1	.	.	15	TRBJ1-4	CASSVALYANEKLFF	TGCGCCAGCAGCGTCGCCCTCTACGCTAATGAAAAACTGTTTTTT
TRBV30	.	.	12	TRBJ1-2	CAWEFYGDGYTF	TGTGCCTGGGAATTCTACGGAGATGGCTACACCTTC
TRBV4-2	.	once	16	TRBJ1-1	CASSQDWAREDTEAFF	TGTGCCAGCAGCCAAGATTGGGCCCGGGAGGACACTGAAGCTTTCTTT
TRBV5-1	.	few	13	TRBJ2-4	CASVGEGGNIQYF	TGCGCCAGCGTTGGTGAGGGGGGGAACATTCAGTACTTC
TRBV14	TRBD2	.	15	TRBJ2-1	CASSQIRGRANEQFF	TGTGCCAGCAGCCAGATCCGCGGGAGGGCCAATGAGCAGTTCTTC
TRBV30	.	once	14	TRBJ2-7	CAWSGSNRVGEQYF	TGTGCCTGGAGTGGGTCGAACAGGGTTGGCGAGCAGTACTTC
TRBV6-5	TRBD1	.	15	TRBJ1-5	CASSPDRGGNQPQHF	TGTGCCAGCAGCCCAGACAGGGGTGGCAATCAGCCCCAGCATTTT
TRBV4-1	TRBD1	.	18	TRBJ2-6	CASSQATQGLSGANVLTF	TGCGCCAGCAGCCAAGCTACACAGGGGCTCTCTGGGGCCAACGTCCTGACTTTC
TRBV15	.	.	15	TRBJ2-7	CATSRDSRRAYEQYF	TGTGCCACCAGCAGAGATAGCAGGAGGGCCTACGAGCAGTACTTC
TRBV7-2	TRBD2	.	16	TRBJ2-3	CASSLKIGRGGDTQYF	TGTGCCAGCAGCTTGAAGATTGGACGGGGGGGAGATACGCAGTATTTT
TRBV7-2	.	.	13	TRBJ1-1	CASSFGEQGSAFF	TGTGCCAGCAGCTTTGGGGAACAGGGATCAGCTTTCTTT
TRBV19	.	once	16	TRBJ2-5	CASSLSGMGVRETQYF	TGTGCCAGTAGTCTTAGCGGAATGGGGGTTCGAGAGACCCAGTACTTC
TRBV7-2	TRBD1	.	13	TRBJ1-2	CASSADRARGYTF	TGTGCCAGCAGCGCCGACAGGGCTCGTGGCTACACCTTC
TRBV20-1	.	few	11	TRBJ2-1	CSTGSTDEQFF	TGCAGTACCGGGAGTACGGATGAGCAGTTCTTC
TRBV7-2	TRBD1	.	15	TRBJ2-6	CASSFDRAGANVLTF	TGTGCCAGCAGCTTCGACAGGGCTGGGGCCAACGTCCTGACTTTC
TRBV19	.	.	13	TRBJ2-2	CASAQRYTGELFF	TGTGCCAGTGCTCAGAGGTACACCGGGGAGCTGTTTTTT
TRBV7-3	.	.	13	TRBJ1-1	CASSSSGNTEAFF	TGTGCCAGTTCCTCTTCGGGGAACACTGAAGCTTTCTTT
TRBV7-2	TRBD1	.	17	TRBJ2-1	CASSLGRGTGGYNEQFF	TGTGCCAGCAGCCTGGGGCGCGGGACAGGGGGTTACAATGAGCAGTTCTTC
TRBV7-9	TRBD1	once	15	TRBJ1-4	CASSTTGGPNEKLFF	TGTGCCAGCAGCACTACAGGGGGCCCTAATGAAAAACTGTTTTTT
TRBV28	.	.	13	TRBJ1-1	CASSLPGNTEAFF	TGTGCCAGCAGTTTGCCAGGGAACACTGAAGCTTTCTTT
TRBV5-8	.	.	16	TRBJ1-1	CASSLSNRNGNTEAFF	TGTGCCAGCAGCTTGAGCAACAGGAATGGGAACACTGAAGCTTTCTTT
TRBV5-1	TRBD2	.	16	TRBJ2-3	CASSTTSGLAGGTQYF	TGCGCCAGCAGCACGACGTCGGGACTAGCGGGGGGCACGCAGTATTTT
TRBV25-1	.	once	16	TRBJ1-1	CASNSGLAGMNTEAFF	TGTGCCAGCAACAGTGGACTTGCGGGGATGAACACTGAAGCTTTCTTT
TRBV6-6	TRBD1	.	15	TRBJ2-1	CASSFTGTAYNEQFF	TGTGCCAGCAGTTTCACCGGGACAGCATACAATGAGCAGTTCTTC
TRBV5-4	TRBD1	.	16	TRBJ1-1	CASSLSLGGVGTEAFF	TGTGCCAGCAGCTTGAGTTTAGGGGGCGTCGGCACTGAAGCTTTCTTT
TRBV28	.	.	17	TRBJ1-5	CASRPLPGNRGNQPQHF	TGTGCCAGCAGACCACTACCAGGGAATAGGGGCAATCAGCCCCAGCATTTT
TRBV7-2	.	.	14	TRBJ2-3	CASSLAGAGATVYF	TGTGCCAGCAGCTTAGCGGGGGCGGGCGCCACCGTGTATTTT
TRBV7-9	TRBD2	.	18	TRBJ2-1	CASSPHPKTSGRVYEQFF	TGTGCCAGCAGCCCCCACCCAAAGACTAGCGGGAGAGTGTATGAGCAGTTCTTC
TRBV6-1	TRBD1	.	16	TRBJ1-5	CASSDGRGPANQPQHF	TGTGCCAGCAGTGATGGCAGGGGGCCCGCCAATCAGCCCCAGCATTTT
TRBV7-2	TRBD2	.	17	TRBJ2-3	CASSRWRAGGSTDTQYF	TGTGCCAGCAGTCGATGGCGAGCGGGGGGGAGCACAGATACGCAGTATTTT
TRBV29-1	.	.	11	TRBJ1-2	CSAMEGKGYTF	TGCAGCGCGATGGAGGGAAAAGGCTACACCTTC
TRBV18	.	.	20	TRBJ1-6	CASSTWPTGLVGDNNSPLHF	TGTGCCAGCTCAACTTGGCCGACAGGTCTAGTCGGCGATAATAATTCACCCCTCCACTTT
TRBV6-6	.	once	15	TRBJ1-2	CASSYSRQDSYGYTF	TGTGCCAGCAGTTACTCACGACAGGACTCTTATGGCTACACCTTC
TRBV2	TRBD2	.	14	TRBJ2-7	CASVTSGQSYEQYF	TGTGCCAGCGTAACTAGCGGGCAATCCTACGAGCAGTACTTC
TRBV7-6	TRBD1	.	15	TRBJ2-2	CASSLGQGGTGELFF	TGTGCCAGCAGCTTAGGACAGGGGGGTACCGGGGAGCTGTTTTTT
TRBV18	.	.	14	TRBJ1-2	CASSLLGQLHGYTF	TGTGCCAGCTCCCTCCTAGGACAGCTACATGGCTACACCTTC
TRBV30	.	.	14	TRBJ1-2	CAWSDQIQEAGYTF	TGTGCCTGGAGTGACCAAATTCAAGAGGCGGGCTACACCTTC
TRBV30	.	.	13	TRBJ1-2	CAWTPGLEGGYTF	TGTGCCTGGACACCAGGCTTGGAGGGAGGCTACACCTTC
TRBV7-9	.	few	12	TRBJ2-3	CASSSGPDTQYF	TGTGCCAGCAGCAGCGGGCCAGATACGCAGTATTTT
TRBV10-3	TRBD2	.	13	TRBJ2-5	CAITKGLEETQYF	TGTGCCATCACTAAAGGACTAGAAGAGACCCAGTACTTC
TRBV23-1	.	few	15	TRBJ1-4	CASSQEDSTNEKLFF	TGCGCCAGCAGTCAGGAGGACAGCACTAATGAAAAACTGTTTTTT
TRBV7-3	.	few	15	TRBJ2-7	CASSLGTGPAYEQYF	TGTGCCAGCAGCTTGGGCACAGGTCCTGCCTACGAGCAGTACTTC
TRBV6-1	TRBD1	.	14	TRBJ1-1	CASSDGQGKTEAFF	TGTGCCAGCAGTGACGGACAGGGAAAAACTGAAGCTTTCTTT
TRBV6-5	TRBD2	.	15	TRBJ2-3	CASSWTSGIPDTQYF	TGTGCCAGCAGCTGGACTAGCGGGATACCAGATACGCAGTATTTT
TRBV5-1	.	.	15	TRBJ2-3	CASSESTVRTDTQYF	TGCGCCAGCAGCGAAAGTACGGTCCGCACAGATACGCAGTATTTT
TRBV9	TRBD1	.	15	TRBJ2-5	CASSVSDPQGETQYF	TGTGCCAGCAGCGTTAGTGACCCACAGGGGGAGACCCAGTACTTC
TRBV2	TRBD2	few	13	TRBJ2-1	CASGLAAYNEQFF	TGTGCCAGCGGACTAGCGGCTTACAATGAGCAGTTCTTC
TRBV7-2	.	.	13	TRBJ2-3	CASSPRRTDTQYF	TGTGCCAGCAGCCCAAGGAGGACAGATACGCAGTATTTT
TRBV6-6	.	.	14	TRBJ1-4	CASSPRVSDEKLFF	TGTGCCAGCAGTCCCCGGGTTTCGGATGAAAAACTGTTTTTT
TRBV6-6	TRBD1	.	16	TRBJ2-2	CASSWTGTANTGELFF	TGTGCCAGCAGTTGGACCGGGACAGCGAACACCGGGGAGCTGTTTTTT